This passage covers 19 T cell receptor beta chains from one sample sequenced in a study of T cell responses to AZD1222 COVID-19 vaccine. The data were produced by immunoSEQ multiplex PCR, yet TCRdb's version contains in-frame clones alone and is incomplete. This sample has tens of thousands of clones, with over 80% found just once. This sample comprised peripheral blood, obtained on day 0 of AZD1222 vaccination. The receptors here all came from an adult in good health.

V is TRBV19 and J is TRBJ2-1; 8 bases agree with TRBD2. This CDR3 has 16 residues. The germline gives CDR1 LNHDA, CDR2 SQIVND (reference sequence). The V segment lost 1 base and the J segment 4 bases; nucleotides outside the gene matches: 6. The CDR3 sequence: CASSIVGTRAYNEQFF. The CDR3 DNA follows: TGTGCCAGTAGTATAGTGGGGACTAGGGCGTACAATGAGCAGTTCTTC.

The rearrangement links TRBV11-2 to TRBJ2-3; 7 nucleotides agree with TRBD2. The V gene's germline CDR1 is SGHAT and CDR2 FQNNGV. The length of the CDR3 is 14 residues. V dropped 7 bases and J dropped 6; count of bases not matched to a gene: 10. CDR3 DNA sequence: TGTGCCAGCAACCCTAGCGGCTTCTGGGATACGCAGTATTTT. Amino acid sequence: CASNPSGFWDTQYF.

The CDR3 here is CASSLGQGKETQYF. The CDR3 DNA sequence: TGTGCCAGCTCACTGGGACAGGGGAAAGAGACCCAGTACTTC. The chain joins TRBV18 to TRBJ2-5; 10 nucleotides agree with TRBD1. The germline V gene has CDR1 KGHSH and CDR2 LQKENI. Trimming cost V 4 bases and J 3 bases; bases outside gene matches: 2. The CDR3 spans 14 residues.

The CDR3 DNA sequence: TGCGCCAGCAGTCAATCAGGGGGCGGAAAGACCCAGTACTTC. Its translation: CASSQSGGGKTQYF. The genes are TRBV23-1 and TRBJ2-5; 7 bases fit TRBD1. TRBV23-1 is an ORF, and what it does is uncertain. V was pared by 0 bases and J by 6 bases, with 4 bases of the junction left unmatched. The CDR3 contains 14 residues.

The V call is TRBV7-8, the J call TRBJ2-2; tentative D call: TRBD2 (5 bases). CDR1 and CDR2 from the germline V gene are SGHVS and FQNEAQ. The CDR3 totals 13 residues. The V gene lost 5 bases and the J gene lost 5 bases, with 9 bases spanning the gap. CDR3 sequence (DNA): TGTGCCAGCAGCCGACGGGGTACCGGGGAGCTGTTTTTT. Encoded protein: CASSRRGTGELFF.

The CDR3 region is CATRRTQDSTDTQYF. The CDR3 nucleotides read TGTGCCACCAGACGGACTCAAGATAGCACAGATACGCAGTATTTT. V and J are TRBV24-1 and TRBJ2-3; perhaps TRBD2 as D (5 bases). This CDR3 has 15 residues. Germline V CDR1 and CDR2: KGHDR, SFDVKD. The V end lost 7 bases, the J end lost 0 bases, and 13 bases lay between the germline ends.

The rearrangement uses TRBV28 and TRBJ1-2; D is unresolved. Trimming left V 1 base short and J 3 bases short, with 12 bases between. Germline V gives CDR1 MDHEN, CDR2 SYDVKM. The CDR3 runs to 15 residues. CDR3 sequence: CASSLFNPGDYGYTF. The CDR3 coding sequence is TGTGCCAGCAGTTTATTCAACCCGGGAGACTATGGCTACACCTTC.

The chain joins TRBV2 to TRBJ2-7; 7 bases map to TRBD1. The CDR3 runs 14 residues. Looked up from germline, CDR1 is SNHLY and CDR2 is FYNNEI. The ends lost 8 bases at V and 2 bases at J; junction bases unmatched: 9. The CDR3 sequence is CASRPAGGAYEQYF. CDR3 in DNA: TGTGCCAGCCGCCCGGCAGGGGGTGCCTACGAGCAGTACTTC.

This chain links TRBV11-3 with TRBJ2-3; no clear D gene. Trimming cost V 1 base and J 0 bases, with 5 bases left between them. CDR1 SGHNT and CDR2 YENEEA come from the germline V gene. The CDR3 is 14 amino acids. The CDR3 DNA reads TGTGCCAGCAGCTTAGTAGGAAGCACAGATACGCAGTATTTT. Translating gives CASSLVGSTDTQYF.

This chain connects TRBV28 to TRBJ2-2, with D unresolved. Germline loops: CDR1 MDHEN, CDR2 SYDVKM. There are 13 residues in the CDR3. The V gene lost 3 bases and the J gene lost 8 bases, with 10 bases spanning the gap. CDR3 in DNA: TGTGCCAGCAGTTTGGGGTCTCAGGGGGAGCTGTTTTTT. This encodes CASSLGSQGELFF.

The J gene is TRBJ1-1, the V gene TRBV6-6; tentatively, D is TRBD1 (6 bases). V was cut by 5 bases and J by 5 bases, with 21 bases left in between. The CDR3 is 16 amino acids. Germline V lookup: CDR1 MNHNY, CDR2 SVGAGI (reference sequence). The CDR3 loop reads CASSLGSRGAPTEAFF. Written as DNA, the CDR3 is TGTGCCAGCAGTCTTGGAAGTCGGGGGGCGCCAACTGAAGCTTTCTTT.

J is TRBJ2-7 and V is TRBV29-1, with 7 bases fitting TRBD1. There are 14 residues in the CDR3. Trimming removed 0 bases from V and 2 bases from J; junction bases left unmatched: 4. Germline-derived CDR1 and CDR2 are SQVTM and ANQGSEA. The CDR3 bases are TGCAGCGTTGAAGATGGGACAGAGACCTACGAGCAGTACTTC. Translated, it gives CSVEDGTETYEQYF.

The chain couples TRBV6-2 or TRBV6-3 to TRBJ2-3, with TRBD2 matching 9 bases. The junction had 11 bases not matched to a gene; V was cut back by 4 bases and J by 6 bases. Germline CDR1 is MNHEY and CDR2 is SVGEGT. This CDR3 comprises 16 residues. In DNA form, the CDR3 reads TGTGCCAGCAGTTGGCGGGTAGCGGGAGCTTCGGATACGCAGTATTTT. It encodes CASSWRVAGASDTQYF.

The chain combines TRBV9 with TRBJ2-2; no clear D. Trimming removed 2 bases from V and 0 bases from J, with 8 bases in between. From germline, CDR1 is SGDLS and CDR2 YYNGEE. The CDR3 length is 15 residues. CDR3 nucleotides: TGTGCCAGCAGCGTCGACACAGCGAACACCGGGGAGCTGTTTTTT. It yields the protein CASSVDTANTGELFF.

This clone appeared a single time. The chain employs TRBV19 and TRBJ1-5, with a weak D call TRBD1 (6 bases). The CDR3 spans 18 residues. V was shortened by 1 base and J by 1 base, with 17 bases between the two germline ends. Per the germline V gene, CDR1 is LNHDA and CDR2 is SQIVND (reference sequence). The CDR3 spells CASSIGRRGGQSNQPQHF. The CDR3 bases are TGTGCCAGTAGTATAGGGCGGCGGGGGGGGCAGAGCAATCAGCCCCAGCATTTT.

The DNA of the CDR3 is TGTGCCAGCAGTGACGGACTAGCTATCAATGAGCAGTTCTTC. As protein: CASSDGLAINEQFF. The genes are TRBV2 and TRBJ2-1; the match to TRBD2 covers 8 bases. With 3 bases clipped from V and 6 bases from J, the junction kept 4 bases outside the gene matches. Germline V gives CDR1 SNHLY, CDR2 FYNNEI. The CDR3 sequence is 14 residues long. Variable domain in full (rest from reference TRBV2 and TRBJ2-1): EPEVTQTPSHQVTQMGQEVILRCVPISNHLYFYWYRQILGQKVEFLVSFYNNEISEKSEIFDDQFSVERPDGSNFTLKIRSTKLEDSAMYFCASSDGLAINEQFFGPGTRLTVL.

This rearrangement joins TRBV19 to TRBJ1-5, with D possibly matching TRBD1 (5 bases). With 3 bases removed from V and 4 bases from J, the gap between germline ends came to 13 bases. Germline V gene sequence: CDR1 LNHDA, CDR2 SQIVND (reference sequence). The CDR3 consists of 15 residues. CDR3 sequence reads: CASSMGLLANQPQHF. For the CDR3, the DNA is TGTGCCAGTAGTATGGGACTGCTAGCTAATCAGCCCCAGCATTTT.

This clone occurred once. The chain employs TRBV28 and TRBJ1-1; D remains ambiguous. V was clipped by 4 bases and J by 8 bases, with 11 bases between them. The CDR3 runs 12 residues. CDR1 is MDHEN and CDR2 is SYDVKM in the germline V gene. The CDR3 nucleotides are TGTGCCAGCAGTTCCGTGGTCTGGGAAGCTTTCTTT. Translation: CASSSVVWEAFF.

The CDR3 loop reads CASSVEWHGELFF. For the CDR3, the DNA is TGTGCCAGCAGCGTAGAATGGCACGGGGAGCTGTTTTTT. The genes are TRBV9 and TRBJ2-2; D remains unclear. The V and J ends lost 0 bases and 7 bases respectively, with 7 bases between them. Germline V gives CDR1 SGDLS, CDR2 YYNGEE. The CDR3 totals 13 residues.